These T cell receptor beta chains were read from a single sample in a study of PD-1 blockade in classical Hodgkin lymphoma. TCRdb's table, derived via immunoSEQ multiplex PCR, lists solely in-frame clones and lacks some. The sample carries over 85,000 clones, roughly 79% recorded once. The sequences come from peripheral blood mononuclear cells (PBMCs), collected before the second cycle of nivolumab. These receptors were obtained from a human donor with classical Hodgkin lymphoma. Each CDR3 is given with its conserved first and last residue. A D gene is named only where the DNA matches it firmly. Clone size is stated in some rows and not others, as once, few, many or a class when expanded.

J gene,CDR3 length,V gene,D gene,clone size,CDR3 DNA,CDR3 protein
TRBJ2-3,17,TRBV9,TRBD2,-,TGTGCCAGCAGCGTAGATCCAGCGGGAGGAATCACAGATACGCAGTATTTT,CASSVDPAGGITDTQYF
TRBJ2-7,16,TRBV15,TRBD2,once,TGTGCCACCAGCGGTACCGGGACTAGCGTTTCCTACGAGCAGTACTTC,CATSGTGTSVSYEQYF
TRBJ1-1,13,TRBV6-1,-,-,TGTGCCAGCAGTGCTACGGGCAGGGAAAGGGCTTTCTTT,CASSATGRERAFF
TRBJ2-6,16,TRBV5-1,-,-,TGCGCCAGCAGCTTGGCAGGAGGGACTGGGGCCAACGTCCTGACTTTC,CASSLAGGTGANVLTF
TRBJ2-7,12,TRBV10-3,TRBD1,few,TGTGCCATCAGAGGGGGCAACTACGAGCAGTACTTC,CAIRGGNYEQYF
TRBJ2-1,15,TRBV18,TRBD1,-,TGTGCCAGCTCACCACGGGACAGTTACTACAATGAGCAGTTCTTC,CASSPRDSYYNEQFF
TRBJ2-1,11,TRBV7-8,-,-,TGTGCCAGCCACGGTTCAAATGAGCAGTTCTTC,CASHGSNEQFF
TRBJ2-5,15,TRBV28,TRBD1,-,TGTGCCAGCAGCTTCCTTGGGACAGGGGAAGAGACCCAGTACTTC,CASSFLGTGEETQYF
TRBJ1-1,15,TRBV19,-,once,TGTGCCAGTAATTCCAGGACTCTAGCCCATACTGAAGCTTTCTTT,CASNSRTLAHTEAFF
TRBJ2-5,12,TRBV4-2,-,-,TGTGCCAGCAGCCAAGGGAGGGAGACCCAGTACTTC,CASSQGRETQYF
TRBJ1-3,14,TRBV7-9,-,-,TGTGCCAGCAGCCCCCCCGGCTCTGGAAACACCATATATTTT,CASSPPGSGNTIYF
TRBJ1-5,12,TRBV28,-,-,TGTGCCGGGCGCAGCGTCAATCAGCCCCAGCATTTT,CAGRSVNQPQHF
TRBJ2-1,16,TRBV5-1,TRBD1,-,TGCGCCAGCAGCTTGGGACACAGGGGGCTGAGCAATGAGCAGTTCTTC,CASSLGHRGLSNEQFF
TRBJ1-3,13,TRBV28,-,-,TGTGCCAGCAGGGGGACCGTGGGAAACACCATATATTTT,CASRGTVGNTIYF
TRBJ1-2,13,TRBV30,TRBD1,-,TGTGCCTGGAGTTCGACAGGGGACTATGGCTACACCTTC,CAWSSTGDYGYTF
TRBJ2-5,15,TRBV27,TRBD2,-,TGTGCCAGCAGTCATAGCGGGAGGGCCGAAGAGACCCAGTACTTC,CASSHSGRAEETQYF
TRBJ1-1,16,TRBV4-2,-,once,TGTGCCAGCAGCCAAGAAGTAGGACGGATGAACACTGAAGCTTTCTTT,CASSQEVGRMNTEAFF
TRBJ2-3,16,TRBV5-1,TRBD2,medium-sized,TGCGCCAGCAGCGGAGGTTCGACTAGCGGCACAGATACGCAGTATTTT,CASSGGSTSGTDTQYF
TRBJ2-2,13,TRBV10-1,TRBD2,-,TGCGCCAGCCGCACTAGCGGGACCGGGGAGCTGTTTTTT,CASRTSGTGELFF
TRBJ1-1,13,TRBV11-1,-,-,TGTGCCAGCAGCTACGACAGGCGGACTGAAGCTTTCTTT,CASSYDRRTEAFF
TRBJ2-7,15,TRBV11-2,TRBD2,-,TGTGCCGTCACGGGGGGGACTAGCGCTTCCTACGAGCAGTACTTC,CAVTGGTSASYEQYF
TRBJ2-3,14,TRBV29-1,-,-,TGCAGCGTTGTTCCGCTAGCTAGGACAGATACGCAGTATTTT,CSVVPLARTDTQYF
TRBJ1-1,14,TRBV5-1,-,-,TGCGCCAGCAGCCTGGCGGGCGAGAACACTGAAGCTTTCTTT,CASSLAGENTEAFF
TRBJ1-1,16,TRBV4-1,-,-,TGCGCCAGCAGCCCCAGTGAGGGTCGCGGGAACACTGAAGCTTTCTTT,CASSPSEGRGNTEAFF
TRBJ2-1,17,TRBV10-1,TRBD1,-,TGCGCCAGCAGCGTCGGACAGGGGGGCAGCTCCTACAATGAGCAGTTCTTC,CASSVGQGGSSYNEQFF
TRBJ1-3,16,TRBV18,-,-,TGTGCCAGCTCACCACCAACAGGGAGGTCTGGAAACACCATATATTTT,CASSPPTGRSGNTIYF
TRBJ2-3,13,TRBV5-1,-,-,TGCGCCAGCCAGACAGGCCAAACAGATACGCAGTATTTT,CASQTGQTDTQYF
TRBJ2-2,15,TRBV6-1,TRBD2,-,TGTGCCAGCAGTGAAAGTGGACTAGCAGTCGGGGAGCTGTTTTTT,CASSESGLAVGELFF
TRBJ2-3,18,TRBV19,TRBD2,-,TGTGCCAGTAGTAACTGGCGGGCTGAACGGGGGGGCACAGATACGCAGTATTTT,CASSNWRAERGGTDTQYF
TRBJ2-7,14,TRBV28,-,-,TGTGCCAGCAGTTTGACCGGGCCTCCCTACGAGCAGTACTTC,CASSLTGPPYEQYF
TRBJ2-2,13,TRBV5-1,-,-,TGCGCCAGCAGCTGGGGGTCCACCGGGGAGCTGTTTTTT,CASSWGSTGELFF
TRBJ1-2,10,TRBV6-1,TRBD1,few,TGTGCCAGCAGTGTAGACAGGGTACTCTTC,CASSVDRVLF
TRBJ2-2,16,TRBV6-6,-,-,TGTGCCAGCAGACCGGTCGGGGGAGTGGGGACCGGGGAGCTGTTTTTT,CASRPVGGVGTGELFF
TRBJ1-5,14,TRBV7-2,-,-,TGTGCCAGCAGCTTCGTCGGTTTGGATCAGCCCCAGCATTTT,CASSFVGLDQPQHF
TRBJ1-4,17,TRBV9,-,-,TGTGCCAGCAGCGTAGAGGAATATCTCACAGCAAGGGAAAAACTGTTTTTT,CASSVEEYLTAREKLFF
TRBJ1-1,14,TRBV7-2,-,-,TGTGCCAGCAGCTTAGCGGGGGGTTGGACTGAAGCTTTCTTT,CASSLAGGWTEAFF
TRBJ2-7,14,TRBV6-6,TRBD2,-,TGTGCCAGCAGACCACTAGCGAGAGAGGACGAGCAGTACTTC,CASRPLAREDEQYF
TRBJ2-3,12,TRBV10-3,-,-,TGTGCCATCAGTGAAGGGACAGATACGCAGTATTTT,CAISEGTDTQYF
TRBJ1-2,14,TRBV2,-,-,TGTGCCAGCAGTGATGCAGGGTTGCCCTATGGCTACACCTTC,CASSDAGLPYGYTF
TRBJ1-4,15,TRBV7-9,-,-,TGTGCCAGCAGGGCTACAGGGTTGACGAACGAAAAACTGTTTTTT,CASRATGLTNEKLFF
TRBJ2-3,13,TRBV6-5,-,-,TGTGCCAGCAGCAGAGGAGGTACAGATACGCAGTATTTT,CASSRGGTDTQYF
TRBJ2-1,14,TRBV9,TRBD2,-,TGTGCCAGCAGCGCCGGGACTAGCACCTATGAGCAGTTCTTC,CASSAGTSTYEQFF
TRBJ1-1,15,TRBV27,-,-,TGTGCCAGCAGTTTATACGGAAACATGAACACTGAAGCTTTCTTT,CASSLYGNMNTEAFF
TRBJ2-1,15,TRBV29-1,-,once,TGCAGCGTTGTACACGGCCGCGGGCCCTACAATGAGCAGTTCTTC,CSVVHGRGPYNEQFF
TRBJ2-1,18,TRBV9,-,-,TGTGCCAGCAGCGTAGATGTAGCCCGAAGTTTCTCCTACAATGAGCAGTTCTTC,CASSVDVARSFSYNEQFF
TRBJ2-3,17,TRBV27,TRBD1,-,TGTGCCAGCAGCATTACAGGGGTTAAGACTAGCACAGATACGCAGTATTTT,CASSITGVKTSTDTQYF
TRBJ1-4,15,TRBV5-1,TRBD1,-,TGCGCCAGCAGGACAGGGGGAGGGATCGGTGAAAAACTGTTTTTT,CASRTGGGIGEKLFF
TRBJ1-3,12,TRBV18,-,-,TGTGCCAGCTCACCAGATGGAAACACCATATATTTT,CASSPDGNTIYF
TRBJ2-3,15,TRBV19,TRBD2,few,TGTGCCAGTAGTATGACTAGCGGTCCAACAGATACGCAGTATTTT,CASSMTSGPTDTQYF
TRBJ1-2,13,TRBV6-5,TRBD1,many,TGTGCCAGCAGGACAGGGACGCTGGGTGGCTACACCTTC,CASRTGTLGGYTF
TRBJ2-7,12,TRBV10-3,-,-,TGTGCCATCGGGCAGGGACCCTACGAGCAGTACTTC,CAIGQGPYEQYF
TRBJ1-2,13,TRBV28,-,-,TGTGCCAGCAGCACAACAGACGGGGGCGGCTACACCTTC,CASSTTDGGGYTF
TRBJ2-1,13,TRBV10-3,-,-,TGTGCCATCACCCGGGAGCGATACAATGAGCAGTTCTTC,CAITRERYNEQFF
TRBJ1-2,12,TRBV29-1,-,few,TGCAGCGTTGGGGGGACTAACTATGGCTACACCTTC,CSVGGTNYGYTF
TRBJ2-3,12,TRBV7-4,TRBD1,few,TGTGCCAGCAGCCCAGGGGGCCTAAGGGAGTATTTT,CASSPGGLREYF
TRBJ2-1,15,TRBV7-9,-,-,TGTGCCAGCAGCCCGGACACGGAACTTTACAATGAGCAGTTCTTC,CASSPDTELYNEQFF
TRBJ2-7,13,TRBV25-1,-,-,TGTGCCAGCAGTGAAGTGAACTCCTACGAGCAGTACTTC,CASSEVNSYEQYF